This entry is about one TCR beta chain. This entry comes from a study of blood T cell repertoires in COVID-19. Study as a whole: COVID-19 samples, acute and convalescent, were from the United States, Italy and Spain. Sources were T cells, B-cell-depleted T cells, or PBMCs; the material itself was cDNA or gDNA.

The CDR3 contains 18 residues. In the original processing: Estimation of nucleated cell counts relied on the amplification of reference gene primers. Sequencing used immunoSEQ multiplex PCR; TCRdb keeps in-frame clones, though not all of them. V, J and clone size reflect that table, while D and trimming were determined from the DNA. The repertoire has about 200,000 clones, 80% of them found once; the top ten carry about 6.9%. Sequenced: peripheral blood. The chain employs TRBV21-1 and TRBJ1-3; the table calls TRBD1, which could not be checked here. TRBV21-1 represents a pseudogene. The sequence came from a man aged 55 to 70 with acute or convalescent COVID-19. Written as DNA, the CDR3 is TGTGCCAGCAGCAAAGAGTCAGGTCCTCCGAAATCTGGAAACACCATATATTTT. This sequence encodes CASSKESGPPKSGNTIYF.